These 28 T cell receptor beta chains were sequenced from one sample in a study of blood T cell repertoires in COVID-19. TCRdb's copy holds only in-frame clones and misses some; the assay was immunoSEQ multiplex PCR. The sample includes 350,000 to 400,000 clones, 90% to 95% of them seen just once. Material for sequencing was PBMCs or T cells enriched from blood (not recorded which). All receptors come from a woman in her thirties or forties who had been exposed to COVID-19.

CDR3 sequence: CASSIDRGRSPLHF. CDR3 DNA sequence: TGCGCCAGCAGTATCGACAGGGGGAGATCACCCCTCCACTTT. The gene calls are TRBV10-1 and TRBJ1-6; 9 nucleotides match TRBD1. The trim removed 5 bases at V and 10 bases at J, leaving 6 bases unmatched. The CDR3 has 14 residues. Germline CDR1 WNHNN, CDR2 SYGVQD (reference sequence).

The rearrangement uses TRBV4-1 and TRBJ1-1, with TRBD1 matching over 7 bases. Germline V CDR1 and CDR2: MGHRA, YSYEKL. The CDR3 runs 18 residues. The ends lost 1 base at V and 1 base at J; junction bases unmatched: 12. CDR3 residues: CASSQGTGPLLRNTEAFF. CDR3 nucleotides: TGCGCCAGCAGCCAAGGGACAGGCCCCCTCCTGCGGAACACTGAAGCTTTCTTT.

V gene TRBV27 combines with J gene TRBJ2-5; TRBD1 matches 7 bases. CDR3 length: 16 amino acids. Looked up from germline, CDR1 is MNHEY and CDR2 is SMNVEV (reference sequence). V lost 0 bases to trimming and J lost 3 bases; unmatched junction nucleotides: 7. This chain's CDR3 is CASSLSRGLGEETQYF. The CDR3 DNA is TGTGCCAGCAGTTTATCGAGGGGGCTAGGGGAAGAGACCCAGTACTTC.

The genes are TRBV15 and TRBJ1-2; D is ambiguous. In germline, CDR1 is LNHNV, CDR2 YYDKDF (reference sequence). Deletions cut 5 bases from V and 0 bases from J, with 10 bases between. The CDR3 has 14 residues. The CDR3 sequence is CATSQRDPNYGYTF. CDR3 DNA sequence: TGTGCCACCAGCCAGAGGGATCCTAACTATGGCTACACCTTC.

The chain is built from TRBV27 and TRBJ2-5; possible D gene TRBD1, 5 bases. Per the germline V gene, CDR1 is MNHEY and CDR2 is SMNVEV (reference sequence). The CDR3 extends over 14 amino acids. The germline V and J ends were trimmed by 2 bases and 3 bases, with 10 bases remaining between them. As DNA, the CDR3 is TGTGCCAGCAGTTTACTTGGGGCGAAAGAGACCCAGTACTTC. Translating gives CASSLLGAKETQYF.

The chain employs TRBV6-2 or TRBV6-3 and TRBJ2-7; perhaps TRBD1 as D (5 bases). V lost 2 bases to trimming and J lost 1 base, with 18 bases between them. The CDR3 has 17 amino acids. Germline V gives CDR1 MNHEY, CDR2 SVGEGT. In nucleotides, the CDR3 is TGTGCCAGCAGTTACGATACAGGAGCTTCCATATCCTACGAGCAGTACTTC. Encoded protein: CASSYDTGASISYEQYF.

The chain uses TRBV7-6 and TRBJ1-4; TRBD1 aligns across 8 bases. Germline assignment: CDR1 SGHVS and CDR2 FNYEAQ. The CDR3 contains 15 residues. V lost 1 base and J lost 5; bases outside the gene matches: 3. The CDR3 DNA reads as TGTGCCAGCAGCTTAGGGACAGGGCCCAATGAAAAACTGTTTTTT. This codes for CASSLGTGPNEKLFF.

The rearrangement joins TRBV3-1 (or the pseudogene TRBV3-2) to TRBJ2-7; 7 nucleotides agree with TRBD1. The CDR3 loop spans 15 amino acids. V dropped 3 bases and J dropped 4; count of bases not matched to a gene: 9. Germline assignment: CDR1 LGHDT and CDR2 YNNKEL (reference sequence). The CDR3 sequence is CASSQKGQGEYEQYF. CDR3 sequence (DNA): TGTGCCAGCAGCCAGAAGGGGCAGGGGGAATACGAGCAGTACTTC.

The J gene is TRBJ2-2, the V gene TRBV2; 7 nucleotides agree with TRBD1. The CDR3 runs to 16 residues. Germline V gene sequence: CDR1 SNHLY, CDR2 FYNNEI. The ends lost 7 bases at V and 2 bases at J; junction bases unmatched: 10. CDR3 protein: CASNRRDRFNTGELFF. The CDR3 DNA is TGTGCCAGCAACCGTCGGGACAGATTTAACACCGGGGAGCTGTTTTTT.

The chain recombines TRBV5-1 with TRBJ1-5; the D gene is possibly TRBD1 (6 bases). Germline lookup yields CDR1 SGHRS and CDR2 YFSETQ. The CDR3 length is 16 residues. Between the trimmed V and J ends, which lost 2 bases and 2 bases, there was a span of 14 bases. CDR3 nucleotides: TGCGCCAGCAGCTTAGGGATGGGGGCCGGCAATCAGCCCCAGCATTTT. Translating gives CASSLGMGAGNQPQHF.

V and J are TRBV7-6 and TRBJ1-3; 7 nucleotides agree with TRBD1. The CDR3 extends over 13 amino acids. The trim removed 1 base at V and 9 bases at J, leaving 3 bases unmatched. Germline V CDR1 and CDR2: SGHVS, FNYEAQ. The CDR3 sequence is CASSLGTGGTIYF. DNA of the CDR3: TGTGCCAGCAGCTTAGGGACAGGAGGCACCATATATTTT.

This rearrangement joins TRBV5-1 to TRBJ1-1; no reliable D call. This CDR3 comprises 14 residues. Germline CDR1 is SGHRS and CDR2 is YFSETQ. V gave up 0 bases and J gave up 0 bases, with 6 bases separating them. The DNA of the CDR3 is TGCGCCAGCAGCTTGGCCGTCTTGAACACTGAAGCTTTCTTT. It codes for CASSLAVLNTEAFF.

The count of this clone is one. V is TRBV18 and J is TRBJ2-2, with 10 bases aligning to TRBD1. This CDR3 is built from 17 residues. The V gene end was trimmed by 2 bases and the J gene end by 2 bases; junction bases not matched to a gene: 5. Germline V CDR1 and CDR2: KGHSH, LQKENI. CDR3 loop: CASSPNGTGVNTGELFF. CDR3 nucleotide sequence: TGTGCCAGCTCACCAAACGGGACAGGGGTCAACACCGGGGAGCTGTTTTTT. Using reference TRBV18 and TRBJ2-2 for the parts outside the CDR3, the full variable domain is NAGVMQNPRHLVRRRGQEARLRCSPMKGHSHVYWYRQLPEEGLKFMVYLQKENIIDESGMPKERFSAEFPKEGPSILRIQQVVRGDSAAYFCASSPNGTGVNTGELFFGEGSRLTVL.

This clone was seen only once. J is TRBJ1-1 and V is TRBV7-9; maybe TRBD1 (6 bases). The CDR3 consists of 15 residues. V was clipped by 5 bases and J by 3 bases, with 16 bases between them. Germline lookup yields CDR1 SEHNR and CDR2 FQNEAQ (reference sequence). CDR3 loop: CASSPRGLADTEAFF. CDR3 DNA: TGTGCCAGCAGCCCCAGGGGTCTGGCGGACACTGAAGCTTTCTTT.

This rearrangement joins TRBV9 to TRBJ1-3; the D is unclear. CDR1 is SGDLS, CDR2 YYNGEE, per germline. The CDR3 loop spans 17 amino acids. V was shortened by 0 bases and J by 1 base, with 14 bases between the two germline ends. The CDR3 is CASSVAPMAHSGNTIYF. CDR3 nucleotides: TGTGCCAGCAGCGTAGCCCCGATGGCTCATTCTGGAAACACCATATATTTT.

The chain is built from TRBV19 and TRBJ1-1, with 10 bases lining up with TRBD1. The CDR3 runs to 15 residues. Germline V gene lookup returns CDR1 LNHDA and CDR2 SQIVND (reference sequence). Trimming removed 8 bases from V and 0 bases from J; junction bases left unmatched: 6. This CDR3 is CASRDRGQMNTEAFF. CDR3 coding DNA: TGTGCCAGTCGAGACAGGGGGCAAATGAACACTGAAGCTTTCTTT. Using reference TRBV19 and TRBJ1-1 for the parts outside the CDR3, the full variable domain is DGGITQSPKYLFRKEGQNVTLSCEQNLNHDAMYWYRQDPGQGLRLIYYSQIVNDFQKGDIAEGYSVSREKKESFPLTVTSAQKNPTAFYLCASRDRGQMNTEAFFGQGTRLTVV.

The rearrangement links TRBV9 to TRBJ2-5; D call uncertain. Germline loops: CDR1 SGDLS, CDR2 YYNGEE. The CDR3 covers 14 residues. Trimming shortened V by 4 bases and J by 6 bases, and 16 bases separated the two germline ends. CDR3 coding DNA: TGTGCCAGCAGCCTTACCTATGTTGAACAGACCCAGTACTTC. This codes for CASSLTYVEQTQYF.

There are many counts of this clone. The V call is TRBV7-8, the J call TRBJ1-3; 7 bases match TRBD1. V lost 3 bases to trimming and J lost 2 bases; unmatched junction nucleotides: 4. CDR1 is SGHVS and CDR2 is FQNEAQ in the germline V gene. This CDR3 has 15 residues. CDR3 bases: TGTGCCAGCAGCTTCATGACAGGGCCTGGAAACACCATATATTTT. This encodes CASSFMTGPGNTIYF.

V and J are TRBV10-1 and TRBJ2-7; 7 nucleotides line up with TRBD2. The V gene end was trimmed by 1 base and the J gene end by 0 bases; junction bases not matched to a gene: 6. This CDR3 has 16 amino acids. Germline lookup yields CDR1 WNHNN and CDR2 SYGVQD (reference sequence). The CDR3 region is CASSEFPGTTSYEQYF. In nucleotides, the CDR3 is TGCGCCAGCAGTGAGTTTCCCGGGACTACCTCCTACGAGCAGTACTTC.

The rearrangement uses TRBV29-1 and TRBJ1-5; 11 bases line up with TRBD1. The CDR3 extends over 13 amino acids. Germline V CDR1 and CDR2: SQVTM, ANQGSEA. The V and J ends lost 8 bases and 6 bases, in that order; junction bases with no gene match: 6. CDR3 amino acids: CSRGQGGSQPQHF. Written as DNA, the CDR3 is TGCAGCAGGGGACAGGGGGGGAGTCAGCCCCAGCATTTT.

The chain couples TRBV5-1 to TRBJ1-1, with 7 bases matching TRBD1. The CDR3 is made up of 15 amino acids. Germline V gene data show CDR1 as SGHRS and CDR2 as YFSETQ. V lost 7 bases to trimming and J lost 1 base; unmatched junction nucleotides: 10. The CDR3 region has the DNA TGCGCCAGCGTTCCTACCGGGACAGCGAACACTGAAGCTTTCTTT. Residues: CASVPTGTANTEAFF. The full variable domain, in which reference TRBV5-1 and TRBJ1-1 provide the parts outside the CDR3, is KAGVTQTPRYLIKTRGQQVTLSCSPISGHRSVSWYQQTPGQGLQFLFEYFSETQRNKGNFPGRFSGRQFSNSRSEMNVSTLELGDSALYLCASVPTGTANTEAFFGQGTRLTVV.

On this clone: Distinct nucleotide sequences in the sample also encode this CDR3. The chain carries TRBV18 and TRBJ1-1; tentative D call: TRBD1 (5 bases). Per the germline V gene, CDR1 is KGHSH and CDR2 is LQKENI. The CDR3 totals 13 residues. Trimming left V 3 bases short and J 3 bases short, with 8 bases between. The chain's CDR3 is CASSPGGDTEAFF. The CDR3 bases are TGTGCCAGCTCACCGGGGGGGGACACTGAAGCTTTCTTT.

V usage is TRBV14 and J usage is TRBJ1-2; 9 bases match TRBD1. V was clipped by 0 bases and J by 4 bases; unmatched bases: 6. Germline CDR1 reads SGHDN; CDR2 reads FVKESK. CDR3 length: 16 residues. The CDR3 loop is CASSQETATGGYGYTF. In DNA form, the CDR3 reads TGTGCCAGCAGCCAAGAAACCGCGACAGGGGGCTATGGCTACACCTTC.

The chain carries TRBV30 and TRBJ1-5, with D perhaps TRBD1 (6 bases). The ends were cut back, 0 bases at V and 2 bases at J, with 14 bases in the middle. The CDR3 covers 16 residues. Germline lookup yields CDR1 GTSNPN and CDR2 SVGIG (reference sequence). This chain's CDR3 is CAWSVQWGGGNQPQHF. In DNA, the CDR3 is TGTGCCTGGAGTGTGCAGTGGGGGGGCGGCAATCAGCCCCAGCATTTT.

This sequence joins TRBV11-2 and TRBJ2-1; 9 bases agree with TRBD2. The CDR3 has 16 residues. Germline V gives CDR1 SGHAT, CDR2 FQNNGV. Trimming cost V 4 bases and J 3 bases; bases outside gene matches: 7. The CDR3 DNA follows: TGTGCCAGCAGCTCCCTAGCGGGGCAAAACTACAATGAGCAGTTCTTC. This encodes CASSSLAGQNYNEQFF.

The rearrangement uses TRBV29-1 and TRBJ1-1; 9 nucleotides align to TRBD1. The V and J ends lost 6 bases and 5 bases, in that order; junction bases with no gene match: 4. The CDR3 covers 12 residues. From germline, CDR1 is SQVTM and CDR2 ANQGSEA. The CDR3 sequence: CSVADRGTEAFF. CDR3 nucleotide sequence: TGCAGCGTCGCGGACAGGGGAACTGAAGCTTTCTTT.

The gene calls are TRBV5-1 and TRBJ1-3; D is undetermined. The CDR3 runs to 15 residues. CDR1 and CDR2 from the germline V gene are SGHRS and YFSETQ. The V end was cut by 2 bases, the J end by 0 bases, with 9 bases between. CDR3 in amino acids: CASSFGPSSGNTIYF. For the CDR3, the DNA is TGCGCCAGCAGCTTTGGGCCGTCCTCTGGAAACACCATATATTTT.

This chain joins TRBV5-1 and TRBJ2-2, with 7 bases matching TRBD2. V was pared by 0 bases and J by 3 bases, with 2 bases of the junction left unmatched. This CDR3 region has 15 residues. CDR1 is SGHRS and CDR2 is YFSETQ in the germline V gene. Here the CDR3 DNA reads TGCGCCAGCAGCTTGGCGGGGGGAGACACCGGGGAGCTGTTTTTT. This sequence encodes CASSLAGGDTGELFF.